This T cell receptor (beta chain) is drawn from a study of identical twins. Study findings and constraints: In monozygotic twins, models underestimated the sharing of out-of-frame TCR alpha.

The germline V gene encodes CDR1 MNHEY and CDR2 SVGAGI. The V segment lost 5 bases and the J segment 7 bases; nucleotides outside the gene matches: 1. This CDR3 spans 11 amino acids. One entry per CDR3 protein results from TCRdb running MiXCR on the 5' RACE reads. The sample lists approximately 230,000 distinct CDR3 sequences, 6.5% occurring once. With regard to this clonotype: The antigen is unknown.

These data are also associated with another study on T cells expressing NK-cell markers.

The sequenced sample was CD8+ T cells sorted from blood. The chain joins TRBV6-5 to TRBJ2-5, with 7 nucleotides matching TRBD2. The TCR was taken from a young woman in good health. CDR3 sequence: CASSGGGTQYF. CDR3 in DNA: TGTGCCAGCAGTGGGGGGGGGACCCAGTACTTC.